This T cell receptor (beta chain) was recovered during a study of cytomegalovirus exposure and HLA in healthy donors. Study-wide findings and caveats: It was found in a later analysis that first-cohort TCR clusters tended to co-occur in the roughly 120 validation repertoires. Most TCR sequences showed up rarely, but some public TCRs showed up in many donors.

CDR3 size: 14 residues. Germline lookup yields CDR1 MNHEY and CDR2 SMNVEV (reference sequence). V was shortened by 3 bases and J by 7 bases, with 10 bases between the two germline ends. In regard to this clone: What it binds is unknown.

TCRdb's table, derived via immunoSEQ multiplex PCR, lists solely in-frame clones and lacks some. This table has 150,000 or so clones, 75% to 90% appearing once. The material sequenced was PBMCs. The chain combines TRBV27 with TRBJ1-6; tentative D call: TRBD1 (5 bases). The sequence came from a young man in good health and CMV-seropositive. CDR3 sequence: CASSFGGVNSPLHF. As DNA, the CDR3 is TGTGCCAGCAGTTTCGGGGGGGTAAATTCACCCCTCCACTTT.